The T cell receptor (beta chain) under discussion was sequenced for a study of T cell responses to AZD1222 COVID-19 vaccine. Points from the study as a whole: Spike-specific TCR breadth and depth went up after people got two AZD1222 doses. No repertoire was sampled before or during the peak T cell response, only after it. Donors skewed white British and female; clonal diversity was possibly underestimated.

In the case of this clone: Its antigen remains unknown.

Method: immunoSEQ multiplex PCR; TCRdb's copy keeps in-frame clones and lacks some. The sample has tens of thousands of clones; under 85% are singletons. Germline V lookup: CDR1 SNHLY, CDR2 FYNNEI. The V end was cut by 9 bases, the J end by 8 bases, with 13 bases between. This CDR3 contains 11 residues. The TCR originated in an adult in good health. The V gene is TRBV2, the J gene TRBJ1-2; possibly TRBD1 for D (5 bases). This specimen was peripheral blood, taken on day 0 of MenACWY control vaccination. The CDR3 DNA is TGTGCCAGTTCCAGGGTTGAGGGCTACACCTTC. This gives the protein CASSRVEGYTF.